These 32 T cell receptor beta chains were sequenced from one sample in a study of breast tumors, draining lymph nodes, adjacent tissues. TCRdb itself ran the multiplex PCR reads through MiXCR, one entry per CDR3 protein. The table lists fewer than 15,000 distinct CDR3 sequences, roughly 55% of them singletons, with under 35% in the top ten. Sample: tumor-adjacent breast tissue. The receptor set was obtained from a female donor with breast cancer. Some clones in this sample may be carry-over from other donors' samples.

The rearrangement uses TRBV27 and TRBJ2-3; 8 bases align to TRBD2. Germline CDR1 MNHEY, CDR2 SMNVEV (reference sequence). V dropped 4 bases and J dropped 5; count of bases not matched to a gene: 5. There are 14 residues in the CDR3. The CDR3 DNA follows: TGTGCCAGCAGTTCGCAGCGGGAGCAAGATACGCAGTATTTT. Its protein is CASSSQREQDTQYF.

The chain couples TRBV19 to TRBJ1-2; D is perhaps TRBD1 (6 bases). CDR1 and CDR2 from the germline V gene are LNHDA and SQIVND (reference sequence). This CDR3 has 13 amino acids. Trimming stripped 5 bases from V and 4 bases from J, with 11 bases between. The CDR3 loop reads CASSEEGGYGYTF. The CDR3, as DNA: TGTGCCAGTAGTGAAGAGGGGGGCTATGGCTACACCTTC.

By proportion, this clonotype is medium-sized. The J gene is TRBJ1-5, the V gene TRBV6-5, with TRBD1 matching 7 bases. The CDR3 runs to 17 residues. Germline V gene sequence: CDR1 MNHEY, CDR2 SVGAGI. J gave up 1 base and V 2 bases, and 8 bases lay outside the gene matches. The chain's CDR3 is CASSYAFRGLSNQPQHF. The CDR3 bases are TGTGCCAGCAGTTACGCATTCAGGGGGTTAAGCAATCAGCCCCAGCATTTT.

The chain joins TRBV28 to TRBJ1-1, with D perhaps TRBD1 (5 bases). Germline V gives CDR1 MDHEN, CDR2 SYDVKM. CDR3 length equals 12 residues. Trimming removed 7 bases at V and 8 bases at J, with 14 bases between. The CDR3 loop is CASTWRGLEAFF. In DNA form, the CDR3 reads TGTGCCAGCACCTGGAGGGGCCTGGAAGCTTTCTTT.

The rearrangement joins TRBV27 to TRBJ2-5; no definite D call. The CDR3 has 13 amino acids. V lost 1 base and J 5 bases, leaving 8 bases between the germline ends. CDR1 and CDR2 from the germline V gene are MNHEY and SMNVEV (reference sequence). The CDR3 loop is CASSLWGEETQYF. Written as DNA, the CDR3 is TGTGCCAGCAGTTTATGGGGTGAGGAGACCCAGTACTTC.

This rearrangement joins TRBV4-2 to TRBJ1-4, with D tentatively TRBD1 (6 bases). The CDR3 spans 20 residues. From germline, CDR1 is LGHNA and CDR2 YNFKEQ. V gave up 0 bases and J gave up 3 bases, with 23 bases separating them. The CDR3 spells CASSQEVGQRGRVANEKLFF. The CDR3 nucleotides are TGTGCCAGCAGCCAAGAGGTAGGACAGAGGGGACGAGTGGCTAATGAAAAACTGTTTTTT.

In its sample, this clonotype ranks as medium-sized. The chain employs TRBV7-8 and TRBJ2-6; 8 bases line up with TRBD2. Germline V gives CDR1 SGHVS, CDR2 FQNEAQ. V lost 1 base to trimming and J lost 0 bases; unmatched junction nucleotides: 5. This CDR3 has 18 residues. CDR3 nucleotides: TGTGCCAGCAGCTTAGGAGTAGCGGGGTTCTCTGGGGCCAACGTCCTGACTTTC. Encoded protein: CASSLGVAGFSGANVLTF.

This chain connects TRBV19 to TRBJ2-7; D is unclear. Germline assignment: CDR1 LNHDA and CDR2 SQIVND (reference sequence). This CDR3 spans 14 amino acids. Trimming took off 7 bases at V and 3 bases at J, with 16 bases between the two ends. As DNA, the CDR3 is TGTGCCAGTACCTCCCCCTGGGTCCACTACGAGCAGTACTTC. Residues: CASTSPWVHYEQYF.

The genes are TRBV7-8 and TRBJ2-3; TRBD2 is a possible D gene (5 bases). Per germline, CDR1 SGHVS and CDR2 FQNEAQ. This CDR3 is 14 amino acids long. Trimming shortened V by 5 bases and J by 2 bases, and 11 bases separated the two germline ends. This chain's CDR3 is CASSILGVTDTQYF. Here the CDR3 DNA reads TGTGCCAGCAGCATTTTGGGAGTCACAGATACGCAGTATTTT.

This clonotype has just a few counts. Sequence at one end of the junction differs from germline and may be a read error. This chain's CDR3 is CASSLGVSDTQYF. DNA for the CDR3: TGTGCTAGCAGCTTAGGGGTGTCGGATACGCAGTATTTT. The rearrangement uses TRBV7-7 and TRBJ2-3, with TRBD1 as a possible D gene (5 bases). The V gene's germline CDR1 is SSHAT and CDR2 FNYEAQ (reference sequence). The CDR3 consists of 13 residues. The full variable domain, rest sourced from reference TRBV7-7 and TRBJ2-3, is GAGVSQSPRYKVTKRGQDVTLRCDPISSHATLYWYQQALGQGPEFLTYFNYEAQPDKSGLPSDRFSAERPEGSISTLTIQRTEQRDSAMYRCASSLGVSDTQYFGPGTRLTVL.

The count of this clonotype is one. CDR3 DNA: TGTGCCAGCAGCGCGTGGGGGACGGTGAACACTGAAGCTTTCTTT. Amino acids: CASSAWGTVNTEAFF. The chain combines TRBV28 with TRBJ1-1, with D perhaps matching TRBD1 (5 bases). The CDR3 spans 15 residues. Germline loops: CDR1 MDHEN, CDR2 SYDVKM. Trimming cost V 6 bases and J 0 bases, with 14 bases left between them.

The rearrangement links TRBV7-9 to TRBJ1-2; maybe TRBD1 (5 bases). Germline V lookup: CDR1 SEHNR, CDR2 FQNEAQ (reference sequence). This CDR3 spans 14 amino acids. Trimming removed 1 base from V and 7 bases from J, with 13 bases in between. Written as DNA, the CDR3 is TGTGCCAGCAGCTTAGGGGGGGGGAATGCTGGCTACACCTTC. Translation: CASSLGGGNAGYTF.

This clonotype came up many times. The chain links TRBV27 to TRBJ1-5; TRBD1 is a possible D gene (6 bases). The CDR3 runs 17 residues. Between the trimmed V and J ends, which lost 5 bases and 5 bases, there was a span of 22 bases. Germline lookup yields CDR1 MNHEY and CDR2 SMNVEV (reference sequence). The CDR3 protein is CASSPGWGAGADQPQHF. CDR3 nucleotide sequence: TGTGCCAGCAGTCCCGGTTGGGGGGCGGGGGCCGATCAGCCCCAGCATTTT.

J is TRBJ2-1 and V is TRBV7-2, with 15 bases matching TRBD2. Looked up from germline, CDR1 is SGHTA and CDR2 is FQGNSA. The trim removed 4 bases at V and 6 bases at J, leaving 4 bases unmatched. This CDR3 is 16 amino acids long. Here the CDR3 DNA reads TGTGCCAGCAGCTATCGGACTAGCGGGAGGGTCAATGAGCAGTTCTTC. This encodes CASSYRTSGRVNEQFF. Full variable domain (remainder filled in from reference TRBV7-2 and TRBJ2-1): GAGVSQSPSNKVTEKGKDVELRCDPISGHTALYWYRQSLGQGLEFLIYFQGNSAPDKSGLPSDRFSAERTGGSVSTLTIQRTQQEDSAVYLCASSYRTSGRVNEQFFGPGTRLTVL.

This chain connects TRBV19 to TRBJ2-7; 7 bases map to TRBD1. The CDR3 covers 12 residues. J was trimmed by 12 bases and V by 7 bases; bases with no gene match: 12. Germline-derived CDR1 and CDR2 are LNHDA and SQIVND (reference sequence). CDR3 protein: CASTSIVGQVYF. CDR3 nucleotides: TGTGCCAGTACCTCTATAGTCGGACAGGTGTACTTC.

V is TRBV2 and J is TRBJ1-3; D might be TRBD1 (5 bases). This CDR3 has 13 amino acids. The germline V gene has CDR1 SNHLY and CDR2 FYNNEI. Deletions cut 3 bases from V and 2 bases from J, with 5 bases between. DNA for the CDR3: TGTGCCAGCAGTGAGGGGCCTGGAAACACCATATATTTT. It translates to CASSEGPGNTIYF.

This clonotype has a single count. The chain uses TRBV4-1 and TRBJ2-1, with TRBD2 matching over 9 bases. Germline trimming cut 0 bases from V and 15 bases from J; bases unmatched to any gene: 9. The V gene's germline CDR1 is MGHRA and CDR2 YSYEKL. The CDR3 has 14 residues. The CDR3 sequence is CASSQDGSGTSRFF. The CDR3 DNA is TGCGCCAGCAGCCAAGATGGGTCGGGGACTAGCCGGTTCTTC.

The chain joins TRBV9 to TRBJ2-2; D is undetermined. Germline V gives CDR1 SGDLS, CDR2 YYNGEE. The CDR3 is 13 residues long. V dropped 0 bases and J dropped 7 bases, with 7 bases sitting between them. CDR3 loop: CASSVVRGGELFF. CDR3 bases: TGTGCCAGCAGCGTAGTACGTGGCGGGGAGCTGTTTTTT.

This clonotype came up many times. The V call is TRBV30, the J call TRBJ1-1; D ambiguous. Germline V lookup: CDR1 GTSNPN, CDR2 SVGIG (reference sequence). The CDR3 runs 13 residues. V lost 4 bases to trimming and J lost 8 bases, with 17 bases between them. Written as DNA, the CDR3 is TGTGCCTGGAACGGTCGGGGAGGTGGCGAAGCTTTCTTT. This encodes CAWNGRGGGEAFF.

This clonotype was seen ten or more times. The chain couples TRBV4-1 to TRBJ1-1, with 7 bases that match TRBD1. Germline V gene sequence: CDR1 MGHRA, CDR2 YSYEKL. The CDR3 has 17 residues. The junction had 14 bases not matched to a gene; V was cut back by 5 bases and J by 2 bases. The CDR3 reads CASSGQDLFIRNTEAFF. The CDR3 DNA reads TGCGCCAGCAGCGGACAGGACCTTTTTATACGTAACACTGAAGCTTTCTTT.

The chain couples TRBV7-9 to TRBJ1-5; 7 bases are shared with TRBD1. Germline CDR1 is SEHNR and CDR2 is FQNEAQ (reference sequence). The CDR3 extends over 13 amino acids. V was clipped by 7 bases and J by 4 bases; unmatched bases: 4. CDR3: CASTAGGNQPQHF. The CDR3 bases are TGTGCCAGCACCGCAGGGGGGAATCAGCCCCAGCATTTT.

As concerns this clonotype: The junction departs from germline at one end; a sequencing error may be responsible. This chain joins TRBV5-1 and TRBJ2-1; the match to TRBD2 covers 8 bases. Germline CDR1 SGHRS, CDR2 YFSETQ. The CDR3 has 13 residues. The CDR3 loop is CASSIGKGLDMVF. In nucleotides, the CDR3 is TGCGCCAGCAGCATCGGCAAGGGACTAGACATGGTCTTC.

CDR3 in DNA: TGCAGTGCTAGCGGGAGGCGAGCCAATGAGCAGTTCTTC. It encodes CSASGRRANEQFF. V gene TRBV20-1 combines with J gene TRBJ2-1; 7 nucleotides match TRBD2. CDR1 is DFQATT and CDR2 is SNEGSKA in the germline V gene (reference sequence). The CDR3 extends over 13 amino acids. Trimming removed 3 bases from V and 6 bases from J; junction bases left unmatched: 5.

J is TRBJ2-5 and V is TRBV12-1; the table names TRBD2, a call not compared with the DNA. TRBV12-1 corresponds to a pseudogene. The CDR3 has 13 amino acids. CDR3 nucleotide sequence: TGTGCCAGCAGTTCCGGACTGCAAGAGACCCAGTACTTC. It is translated as CASSSGLQETQYF.

By sample fraction, this clonotype is medium-sized. The V gene is TRBV7-2, the J gene TRBJ1-2, with 7 bases that match TRBD1. The ends lost 0 bases at V and 6 bases at J; junction bases unmatched: 7. Germline-derived CDR1 and CDR2 are SGHTA and FQGNSA. The CDR3 consists of 15 residues. The CDR3 coding sequence is TGTGCCAGCAGCTTAGCGGTAGGACAGGAAGATGGCTACACCTTC. It yields the protein CASSLAVGQEDGYTF.

In its sample, this clonotype ranks as medium-sized. At one end the junction does not follow the germline gene, possibly because of a read error. The rearrangement links TRBV2 to TRBJ2-7; the match to TRBD1 covers 8 bases. The CDR3 length is 14 residues. The germline gives CDR1 SNHLY, CDR2 FYNNEI. CDR3 amino acids: CASSEGTGNYEQYF. The CDR3 bases are TGTGCCAGCAGCGAAGGGACAGGCAACTACGAGCAGTACTTC. The whole variable domain, remainder taken from reference TRBV2 and TRBJ2-7, is EPEVTQTPSHQVTQMGQEVILRCVPISNHLYFYWYRQILGQKVEFLVSFYNNEISEKSEIFDDQFSVERPDGSNFTLKIRSTKLEDSAMYFCASSEGTGNYEQYFGPGTRLTVT.

V and J are TRBV10-3 and TRBJ1-2; D remains ambiguous. The V end was cut by 0 bases, the J end by 6 bases, with 14 bases between. The CDR3 contains 15 residues. From germline, CDR1 is ENHRY and CDR2 SYGVKD. The CDR3 coding sequence is TGTGCCATCAGTGAGTCAGGGCCCCGCCAAGATGGCTACACCTTC. Translating gives CAISESGPRQDGYTF.

The chain is built from TRBV5-1 and TRBJ2-3, with D possibly being TRBD1 (6 bases). Germline V CDR1 and CDR2: SGHRS, YFSETQ. V lost 6 bases and J lost 3, with 14 bases in between. The CDR3 runs 14 residues. The CDR3 DNA follows: TGCGCCAGCAATGGACAGAGGGCAACAGATACGCAGTATTTT. Its protein is CASNGQRATDTQYF.

CDR3 in DNA: TGTGCCAGCAGCGAAGAGGGGGTTGGGACTAGCGGGGGCAATGAGCAGTTCTTC. Its protein product is CASSEEGVGTSGGNEQFF. The genes are TRBV13 and TRBJ2-1, with 14 positions matching TRBD2. CDR1 is PRHDT, CDR2 FYEKMQ, per germline (reference sequence). V gave up 5 bases and J gave up 6 bases; unmatched junction bases: 12. The CDR3 sequence is 18 residues long.

The V and J genes are TRBV7-6 and TRBJ1-4, with a possible D match to TRBD1 (6 bases). Germline V gives CDR1 SGHVS, CDR2 FNYEAQ. The CDR3 sequence is 14 residues long. V shed 5 bases and J shed 4 bases, with 11 bases lying between them. CDR3 amino acids: CASSLGQLNEKLFF. Written as DNA, the CDR3 is TGTGCCAGCAGCCTTGGACAGCTTAATGAAAAACTGTTTTTT.

This clonotype ranks as medium-sized. This chain connects TRBV10-2 to TRBJ1-5, with D hard to call. The CDR3 is made up of 13 amino acids. From germline, CDR1 is WSHSY and CDR2 SAAADI. The V and J ends lost 4 bases and 6 bases respectively, with 10 bases between them. This CDR3 is CASSVGWGQPQHF. CDR3 DNA sequence: TGCGCCAGCAGTGTGGGTTGGGGTCAGCCCCAGCATTTT.

This rearrangement joins TRBV7-9 to TRBJ2-7, with D perhaps TRBD2 (6 bases). The J call is doubtful: the DNA matches TRBJ2-5 better. Looked up from germline, CDR1 is SEHNR and CDR2 is FQNEAQ (reference sequence). The CDR3 loop spans 15 amino acids. CDR3 sequence: CASSPTGLTQETQYF. The CDR3 DNA reads TGTGCCAGCAGCCCCACTGGACTAACACAAGAGACCCAGTACTTC.